Shown below are 13 T cell receptor beta chains from a single sample sequenced in a study of blood T cells in healthy people across ages. Using a J-beta primer mix together with a sample-barcoded 5' primer, a second PCR was run for roughly 6 to 12 cycles. In TCRdb, the 5' RACE reads were re-called with MiXCR into one record per CDR3 protein. The repertoire holds 1.6 million or so distinct CDR3 sequences, around 36% seen once, with approximately 10% in the top ten. Sample: blood. The origin of the receptors is a woman aged 30 to 39 in good health.

The chain has TRBV20-1 and TRBJ1-1; D may be TRBD1 (5 bases). The CDR3 is 13 amino acids. V lost 6 bases and J lost 4, with 15 bases in between. Germline V gene data show CDR1 as DFQATT and CDR2 as SNEGSKA (reference sequence). Here the CDR3 DNA reads TGCAGTGCGCTCGCGGAGGGGTGCACTGAAGCTTTCTTT. Amino acids: CSALAEGCTEAFF.

This clonotype was found a few times. The CDR3 spells CASSLTSGRDEQFF. In DNA, the CDR3 is TGTGCCAGCAGCTTAACTAGCGGGAGGGATGAGCAGTTCTTC. This chain joins TRBV7-9 and TRBJ2-1, with 13 bases matching TRBD2. Looked up from germline, CDR1 is SEHNR and CDR2 is FQNEAQ (reference sequence). Trimming at V came to 2 bases and at J to 8 bases, leaving 0 bases not matched to a gene. The length of the CDR3 is 14 residues.

V and J are TRBV20-1 and TRBJ2-7; D possibly corresponds to TRBD1 (5 bases). Germline CDR1 is DFQATT and CDR2 is SNEGSKA (reference sequence). The V gene lost 1 base and the J gene lost 3 bases, with 16 bases spanning the gap. The CDR3 totals 15 residues. The CDR3 protein is CSARGRAYPVYEQYF. The DNA for the CDR3 is TGCAGTGCTAGAGGCAGGGCTTACCCGGTCTACGAGCAGTACTTC.

Only a few counts were recorded for this clonotype. This chain uses TRBV5-4 with TRBJ2-5, with TRBD1 matching 9 bases. J lost 2 bases, V lost 4 bases, and 6 bases had no gene match. Germline CDR1 reads SGHNT; CDR2 reads YYREEE (reference sequence). CDR3 length equals 15 residues. This CDR3 is CASSKGQGVQETQYF. The CDR3 bases are TGTGCCAGCAGCAAGGGACAGGGAGTTCAAGAGACCCAGTACTTC.

This clonotype has a handful of counts. The CDR3 sequence is CASSLIPGSGNFALHF. CDR3 DNA sequence: TGTGCCAGCAGTTTAATCCCAGGCTCGGGAAATTTCGCCCTCCACTTT. The rearrangement joins TRBV12-3 or TRBV12-4 to TRBJ1-6; D remains unclear. Trimming left V 2 bases short and J 14 bases short, with 22 bases between. The CDR3 is 16 amino acids.

This clonotype turned up a few times. The gene calls are TRBV21-1 and TRBJ2-4. TRBV21-1 is annotated as a pseudogene. This CDR3 contains 12 residues. The CDR3 is CASTPMLNIQYF. DNA for the CDR3: TGTGCCAGCACCCCGATGTTAAACATTCAGTACTTC.

In this sample, this clonotype turned up once. This chain uses TRBV4-2 with TRBJ2-1; 11 bases fit TRBD2. CDR3 length: 18 amino acids. The V gene's germline CDR1 is LGHNA and CDR2 YNFKEQ. V trimming: 0 bases; J trimming: 8 bases; junction bases outside the gene matches: 12. Here the CDR3 DNA reads TGTGCCAGCAGCCAAGACCCCGGGGCTAGCGGGAGGCAGGATGAGCAGTTCTTC. Translation: CASSQDPGASGRQDEQFF.

The chain uses TRBV5-1 and TRBJ2-7, with D unresolved. The CDR3 runs 13 residues. V was trimmed by 4 bases and J by 1 base, leaving 9 bases between them. CDR1 is SGHRS, CDR2 YFSETQ, per germline. The CDR3 reads CASSNGPSYEQYF. Written as DNA, the CDR3 is TGCGCCAGCAGCAACGGGCCATCCTACGAGCAGTACTTC.

Many counts were recorded for this clonotype. The rearrangement links TRBV11-2 to TRBJ1-5; D is uncertain. CDR3 length: 16 residues. With 5 bases removed from V and 4 bases from J, the gap between germline ends came to 18 bases. Germline values: CDR1 SGHAT, CDR2 FQNNGV. This CDR3 reads CASSPLNSGPNQPQHF. The CDR3 bases are TGTGCCAGCAGCCCCCTAAATTCAGGCCCTAATCAGCCCCAGCATTTT.

With respect to this clonotype: A much larger clonotype is one base distant, so this may be a read error. The rearrangement uses TRBV29-1 and TRBJ2-3; no firm D call. Germline CDR1 SQVTM, CDR2 ANQGSEA. The length of the CDR3 is 13 residues. The CDR3 DNA follows: TGCAGCGTCGAAGACACGTACACAGATATGCAGTATTTT. Protein: CSVEDTYTDMQYF.

This chain connects TRBV7-2 to TRBJ2-5; unclear D gene. The last part of the DNA fits TRBJ2-7 better; the J call may be wrong. There are 13 residues in the CDR3. Germline V gene sequence: CDR1 SGHTA, CDR2 FQGNSA. CDR3 protein: CASSLGKACEQYF. CDR3 bases: TGTGCCAGCAGCTTAGGGAAGGCCTGCGAGCAGTACTTC.

The chain has TRBV20-1 and TRBJ2-3; 9 bases align to TRBD2. Germline V gene data show CDR1 as DFQATT and CDR2 as SNEGSKA (reference sequence). The CDR3 is made up of 15 amino acids. The trim removed 3 bases at V and 1 base at J, leaving 5 bases unmatched. CDR3 region: CSASLAGARTDTQYF. The CDR3 region has the DNA TGCAGTGCTAGCTTAGCGGGGGCTCGCACAGATACGCAGTATTTT.

V and J are TRBV6-6 and TRBJ1-2, with D hard to call. Germline-derived CDR1 and CDR2 are MNHNY and SVGAGI (reference sequence). This CDR3 contains 15 residues. Deletions cut 4 bases from V and 0 bases from J, with 12 bases between. CDR3 amino acids: CASSSAGVPNYGYTF. The CDR3 DNA sequence: TGTGCCAGCAGTTCCGCCGGGGTCCCTAACTATGGCTACACCTTC.